This T cell receptor beta chain was observed in a study of blood T cell repertoires in COVID-19 (dated by TCRdb to about 2020). General notes on the study: Collaborator samples came from the United States, Italy and Spain and covered acute and convalescent phases of COVID-19. The prospective study material was composed of cDNA or gDNA derived from T cells, B-cell-depleted T cells, or PBMCs. Deeply sampled blood TCRbeta repertoires from subjects exposed to, actively infected with, or recovered from COVID-19 were included in the dataset. A freely available public database, intended as a resource for researchers studying the immune response to SARS-CoV-2, is where the repertoires were released. Samples came from the ongoing ImmuneRACE study (first 160 participants) plus 1,254 subjects from 6 global collaborators. Nearly every sample came with metadata listing a de-identified subject ID, COVID-19 status, age in years and sex. Where available, HLA class I and class II types were taken from metadata supplied by the sample provider and were not determined by assay-based typing.

Collaborating institutions collected whole blood in K2EDTA tubes following their own protocols. For TCRbeta analysis, collaborator samples were shipped as frozen whole blood, as isolated PBMCs, or as DNA extracted from either sample type. Counted from cysteine to phenylalanine, this CDR3 has 15 amino acids. Only CDR3 DNA remains: 45 bases, in frame from the first base. CDR1 and CDR2 are read off the germline V gene (reference sequence) as LNHDA and SQIVND. Trimmed from V: 4 bases; trimmed from J: 3 bases; junction bases lacking a gene match: 4. TCRbeta CDR3 regions were amplified from genomic DNA by means of the immunoSEQ Assay, a bias-controlled multiplex PCR. The study's processing was this. Within the assay, amplification of reference gene primers was used to estimate how many nucleated cells each sample contained. To quantify the absolute abundance of each unique TCRbeta CDR3 rearrangement, sequence reads were collapsed and filtered. For each sample, productive Simpson clonality was calculated as the square root of Simpson's diversity index across productive rearrangements. The table was pulled from immuneACCESS by TCRdb, which kept in-frame rearrangements only. Such tables lose some clones; where checked, under half of the loss comes from unresolved V genes, and the rest has no known cause. V and J calls and clone size follow that table, whereas D and trimming were derived from the DNA. Within this sample are approximately 150,000 clones, with just under 90% of them counted one time only. The top ten clones comprise 8.6% of the sample.

The investigation overall reported the following: The amount of clinical and demographic metadata varied by source and participant and was provided uncurated.

A note on this clone: What antigen it recognizes has not been identified. No base quality values were provided; no much bigger clone lies one nucleotide off.

What was sequenced was peripheral blood. This chain is built from TRBV19 and TRBJ1-5, and 9 junction bases match TRBD1. The sequence derives from a woman aged 45-59 years with active or convalescent COVID-19. At the DNA level, the sequence is TGTGCCAGTAGTACGGACAGGGGACTCAATCAGCCCCAGCATTTT. Its protein is CASSTDRGLNQPQHF.